This T cell receptor beta chain was profiled in a study of beta chain features in type 1 diabetes. Whole-study context: The study found patients and healthy donors alike in age, gender and cell yields. Analysis included under 120,000,000 sorted cells drawn from all samples.

This clone came up a few times. Its antigen is unknown. CDR3 length equals 13 residues. V lost 6 bases and J lost 8, with 16 bases in between. CDR1 MNHEY and CDR2 SMNVEV come from the germline V gene (reference sequence). The authors reverse transcribed all of the isolated RNA, so sequencing captured expressed TCRB transcripts. Here immunoSEQ multiplex PCR was the method, and the copy in TCRdb shows in-frame clones only, minus some. The profile shows 130,000 to 150,000 clones, around 13% of them singletons. Study-wide points: A moderate, significant TCRB CDR3 shortening appeared in type 1 diabetes across four CD4+ subsets. For patients, the naive, central memory and Treg TCRB repertoires appeared more alike than for healthy donors. Overrepresentation of cells with high TCR expression could result from cDNA sequencing.

J is TRBJ1-2 and V is TRBV27, with D perhaps TRBD1 (5 bases). Sequences were obtained from central memory CD4+ T cells from blood. The clonotype comes from a man aged 18 to 30 with type 1 diabetes. Here the CDR3 DNA reads TGTGCCAGCAGCCCCGACAGAGGGGTAGGCTACACCTTC. Protein: CASSPDRGVGYTF.